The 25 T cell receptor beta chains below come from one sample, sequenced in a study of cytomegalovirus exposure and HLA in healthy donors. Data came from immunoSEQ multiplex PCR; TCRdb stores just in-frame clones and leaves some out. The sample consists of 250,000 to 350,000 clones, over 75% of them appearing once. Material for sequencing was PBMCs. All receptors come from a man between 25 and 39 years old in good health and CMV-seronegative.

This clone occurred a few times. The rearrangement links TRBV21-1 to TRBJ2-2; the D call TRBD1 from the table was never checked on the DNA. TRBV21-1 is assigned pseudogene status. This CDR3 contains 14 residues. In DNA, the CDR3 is TGTGCCAGCAGCAAAGGACAGGGGGCCGGGGAGCTGTTTTTT. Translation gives CASSKGQGAGELFF.

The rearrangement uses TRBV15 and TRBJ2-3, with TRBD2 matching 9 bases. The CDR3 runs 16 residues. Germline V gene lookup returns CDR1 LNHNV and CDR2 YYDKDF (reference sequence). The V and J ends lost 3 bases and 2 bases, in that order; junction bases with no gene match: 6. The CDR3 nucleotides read TGTGCCACCAGCAGGGTAGCGGGGGCCTTCACAGATACGCAGTATTTT. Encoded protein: CATSRVAGAFTDTQYF.

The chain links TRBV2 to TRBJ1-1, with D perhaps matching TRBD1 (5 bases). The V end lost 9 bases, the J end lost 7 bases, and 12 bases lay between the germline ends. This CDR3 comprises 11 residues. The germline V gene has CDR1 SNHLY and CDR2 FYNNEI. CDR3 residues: CASPGRDEAFF. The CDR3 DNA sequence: TGTGCCAGTCCAGGCAGGGATGAAGCTTTCTTT.

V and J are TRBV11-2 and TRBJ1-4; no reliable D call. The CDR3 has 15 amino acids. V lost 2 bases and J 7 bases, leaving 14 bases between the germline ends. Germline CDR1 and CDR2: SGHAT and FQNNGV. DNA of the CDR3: TGTGCCAGCAGCTTACTAGACTCGGCGTTTGAAAAACTGTTTTTT. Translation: CASSLLDSAFEKLFF.

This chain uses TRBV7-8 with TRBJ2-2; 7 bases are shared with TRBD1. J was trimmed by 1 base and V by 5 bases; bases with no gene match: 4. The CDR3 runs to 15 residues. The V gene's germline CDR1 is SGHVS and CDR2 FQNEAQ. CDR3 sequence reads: CASSARTGNTGELFF. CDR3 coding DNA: TGTGCCAGCAGCGCTCGGACAGGGAACACCGGGGAGCTGTTTTTT.

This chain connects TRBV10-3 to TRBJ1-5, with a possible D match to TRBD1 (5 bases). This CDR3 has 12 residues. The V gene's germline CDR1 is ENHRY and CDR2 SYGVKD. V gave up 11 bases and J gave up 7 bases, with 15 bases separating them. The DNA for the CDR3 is TGTGCCTCATCCCGGGGGGAACAGCCCCAGCATTTT. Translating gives CASSRGEQPQHF.

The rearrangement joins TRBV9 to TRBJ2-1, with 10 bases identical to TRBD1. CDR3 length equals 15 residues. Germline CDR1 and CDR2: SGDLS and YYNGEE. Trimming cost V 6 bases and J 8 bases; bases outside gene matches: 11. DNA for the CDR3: TGTGCCAGCACGCAACCGGGACAGGGGCCGTATGAGCAGTTCTTC. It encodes CASTQPGQGPYEQFF. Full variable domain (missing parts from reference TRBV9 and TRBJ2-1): DSGVTQTPKHLITATGQRVTLRCSPRSGDLSVYWYQQSLDQGLQFLIQYYNGEERAKGNILERFSAQQFPDLHSELNLSSLELGDSALYFCASTQPGQGPYEQFFGPGTRLTVL.

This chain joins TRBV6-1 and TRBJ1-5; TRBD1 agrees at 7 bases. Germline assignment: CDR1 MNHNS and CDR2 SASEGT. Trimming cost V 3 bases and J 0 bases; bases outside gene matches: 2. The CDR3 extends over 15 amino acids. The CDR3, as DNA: TGTGCCAGCAGTGAGGGACAGCTTAGCAATCAGCCCCAGCATTTT. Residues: CASSEGQLSNQPQHF.

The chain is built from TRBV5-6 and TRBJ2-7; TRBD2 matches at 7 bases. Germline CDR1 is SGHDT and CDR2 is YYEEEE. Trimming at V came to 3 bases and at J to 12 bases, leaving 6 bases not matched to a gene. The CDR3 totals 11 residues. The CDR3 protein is CASSCRDYSYF. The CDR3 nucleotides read TGTGCCAGCAGCTGCCGGGACTACTCGTACTTC. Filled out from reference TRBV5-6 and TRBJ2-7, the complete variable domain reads DAGVTQSPTHLIKTRGQQVTLRCSPKSGHDTVSWYQQALGQGPQFIFQYYEEEERQRGNFPDRFSGHQFPNYSSELNVNALLLGDSALYLCASSCRDYSYFGPGTRLTVT.

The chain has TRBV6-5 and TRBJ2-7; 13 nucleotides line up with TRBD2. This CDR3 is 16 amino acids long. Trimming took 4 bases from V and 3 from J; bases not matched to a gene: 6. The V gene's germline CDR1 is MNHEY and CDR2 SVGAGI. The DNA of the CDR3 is TGTGCCAGCAGTTTAACACTAGCGGGGGGGCTCTACGAGCAGTACTTC. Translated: CASSLTLAGGLYEQYF.

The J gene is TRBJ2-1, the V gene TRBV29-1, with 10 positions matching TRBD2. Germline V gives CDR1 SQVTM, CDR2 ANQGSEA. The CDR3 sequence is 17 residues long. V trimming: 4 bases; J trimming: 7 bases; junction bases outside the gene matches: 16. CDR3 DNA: TGCAGCGTTGTACAGCGGGGGGGCGACATCCTCCAAAATGAGCAGTTCTTC. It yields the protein CSVVQRGGDILQNEQFF.

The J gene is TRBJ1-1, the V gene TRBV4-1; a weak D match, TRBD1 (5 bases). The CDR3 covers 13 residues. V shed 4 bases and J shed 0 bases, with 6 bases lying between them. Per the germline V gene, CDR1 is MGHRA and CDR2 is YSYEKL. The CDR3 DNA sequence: TGCGCCAGCAGCCGACAGCTGAACACTGAAGCTTTCTTT. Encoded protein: CASSRQLNTEAFF.

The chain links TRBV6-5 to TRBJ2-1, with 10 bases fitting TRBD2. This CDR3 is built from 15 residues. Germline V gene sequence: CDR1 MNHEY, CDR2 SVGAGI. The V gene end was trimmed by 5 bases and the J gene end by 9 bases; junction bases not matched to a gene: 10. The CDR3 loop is CASSVLSGGAGEQFF. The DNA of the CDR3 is TGTGCCAGCAGTGTTCTGAGCGGGGGGGCAGGTGAGCAGTTCTTC.

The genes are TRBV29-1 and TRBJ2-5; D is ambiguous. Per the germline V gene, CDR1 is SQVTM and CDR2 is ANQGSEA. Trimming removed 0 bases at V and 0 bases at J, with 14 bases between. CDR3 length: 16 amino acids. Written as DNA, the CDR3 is TGCAGCGTTGAAGATCGTCCAGGTTTATACCAAGAGACCCAGTACTTC. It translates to CSVEDRPGLYQETQYF.

This chain's CDR3 is CASSSSGLYGYTF. The CDR3 DNA is TGTGCCAGCAGTTCGTCGGGGTTGTATGGCTACACCTTC. The chain combines TRBV27 with TRBJ1-2; D gene uncertain. CDR1 and CDR2 (germline): MNHEY, SMNVEV (reference sequence). The CDR3 has 13 residues. V was trimmed by 4 bases and J by 5 bases, leaving 11 bases between them.

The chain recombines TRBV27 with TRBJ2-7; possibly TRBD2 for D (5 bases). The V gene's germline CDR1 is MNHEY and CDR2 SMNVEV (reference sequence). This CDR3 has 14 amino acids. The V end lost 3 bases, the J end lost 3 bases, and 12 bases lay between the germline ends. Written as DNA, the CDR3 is TGTGCCAGCAGTTTTCGACTAAATCACTACGAGCAGTACTTC. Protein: CASSFRLNHYEQYF.

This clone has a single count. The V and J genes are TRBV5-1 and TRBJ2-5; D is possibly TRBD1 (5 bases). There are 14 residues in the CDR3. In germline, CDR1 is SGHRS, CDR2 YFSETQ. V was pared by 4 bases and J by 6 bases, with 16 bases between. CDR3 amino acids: CASSLEGQGQTQYF. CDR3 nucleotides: TGCGCCAGCAGCCTCGAAGGCCAGGGCCAGACCCAGTACTTC.

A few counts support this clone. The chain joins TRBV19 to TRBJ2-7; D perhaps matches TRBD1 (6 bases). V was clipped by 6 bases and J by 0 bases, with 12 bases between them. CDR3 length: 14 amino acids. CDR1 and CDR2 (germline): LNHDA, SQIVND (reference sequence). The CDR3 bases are TGTGCCAGTAGCCCAAGGACAGTCTCCTACGAGCAGTACTTC. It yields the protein CASSPRTVSYEQYF. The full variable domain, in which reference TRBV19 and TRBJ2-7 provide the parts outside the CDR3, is DGGITQSPKYLFRKEGQNVTLSCEQNLNHDAMYWYRQDPGQGLRLIYYSQIVNDFQKGDIAEGYSVSREKKESFPLTVTSAQKNPTAFYLCASSPRTVSYEQYFGPGTRLTVT.

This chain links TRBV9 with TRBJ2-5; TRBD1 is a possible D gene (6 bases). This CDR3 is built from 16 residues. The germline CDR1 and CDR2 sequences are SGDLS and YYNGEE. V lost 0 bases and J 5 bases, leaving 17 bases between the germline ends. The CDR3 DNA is TGTGCCAGCAGCGTAGAAGGAAGTGGCGACAGGGAGACCCAGTACTTC. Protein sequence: CASSVEGSGDRETQYF.

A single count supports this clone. The CDR3 coding sequence is TGTGCCAGCAGCCCATCGGAGGCCTTTAATTCACCCCTCCACTTT. Its protein is CASSPSEAFNSPLHF. V gene TRBV14 combines with J gene TRBJ1-6; D gene uncertain. This CDR3 region has 15 residues. V gave up 4 bases and J gave up 6 bases, with 13 bases separating them. Germline V lookup: CDR1 SGHDN, CDR2 FVKESK.

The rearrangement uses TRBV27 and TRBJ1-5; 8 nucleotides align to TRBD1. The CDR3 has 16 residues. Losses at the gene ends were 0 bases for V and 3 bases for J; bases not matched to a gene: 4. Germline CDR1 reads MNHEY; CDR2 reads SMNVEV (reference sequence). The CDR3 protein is CASSLSTGVNNQPQHF. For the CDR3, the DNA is TGTGCCAGCAGTTTATCGACAGGGGTCAACAATCAGCCCCAGCATTTT.

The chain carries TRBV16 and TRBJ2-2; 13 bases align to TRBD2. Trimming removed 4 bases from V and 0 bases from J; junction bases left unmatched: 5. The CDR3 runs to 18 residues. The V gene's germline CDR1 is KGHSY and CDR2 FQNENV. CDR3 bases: TGTGCCAGCAGCCCTTGGACTAGCGGGGGCTCGAACACCGGGGAGCTGTTTTTT. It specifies CASSPWTSGGSNTGELFF.

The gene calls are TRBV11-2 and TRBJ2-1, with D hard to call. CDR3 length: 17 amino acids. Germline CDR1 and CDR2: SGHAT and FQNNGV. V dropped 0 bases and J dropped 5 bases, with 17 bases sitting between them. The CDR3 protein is CASSLDRWPGRDNEQFF. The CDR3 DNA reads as TGTGCCAGCAGCTTAGATCGCTGGCCAGGTAGAGACAATGAGCAGTTCTTC.

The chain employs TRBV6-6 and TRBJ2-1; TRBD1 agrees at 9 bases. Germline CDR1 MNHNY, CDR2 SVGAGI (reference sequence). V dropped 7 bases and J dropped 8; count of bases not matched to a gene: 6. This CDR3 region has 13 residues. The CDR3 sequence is CASTGQGSHEQFF. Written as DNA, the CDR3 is TGTGCCAGCACGGGACAGGGATCTCATGAGCAGTTCTTC.

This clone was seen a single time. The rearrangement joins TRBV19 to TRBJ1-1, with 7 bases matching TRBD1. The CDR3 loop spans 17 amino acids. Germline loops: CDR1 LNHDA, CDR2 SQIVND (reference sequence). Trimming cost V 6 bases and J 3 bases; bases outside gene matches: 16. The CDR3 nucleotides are TGTGCCAGTAGGGCGAACCTTAACAGGGGATCGGACACTGAAGCTTTCTTT. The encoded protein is CASRANLNRGSDTEAFF.